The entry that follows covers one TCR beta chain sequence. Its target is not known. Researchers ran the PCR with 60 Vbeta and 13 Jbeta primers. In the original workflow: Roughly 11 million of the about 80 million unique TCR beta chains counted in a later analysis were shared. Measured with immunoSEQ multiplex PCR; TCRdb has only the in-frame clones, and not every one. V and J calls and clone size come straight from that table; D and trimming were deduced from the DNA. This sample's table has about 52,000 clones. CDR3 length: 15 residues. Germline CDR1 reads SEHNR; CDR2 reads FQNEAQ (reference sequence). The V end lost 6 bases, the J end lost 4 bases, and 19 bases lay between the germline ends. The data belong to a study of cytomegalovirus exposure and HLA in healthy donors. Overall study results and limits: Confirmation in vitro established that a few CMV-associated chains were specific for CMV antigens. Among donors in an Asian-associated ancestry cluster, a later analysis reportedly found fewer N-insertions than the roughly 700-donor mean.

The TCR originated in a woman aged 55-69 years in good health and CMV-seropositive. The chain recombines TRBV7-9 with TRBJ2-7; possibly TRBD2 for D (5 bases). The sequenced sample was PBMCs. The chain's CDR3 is CASSHETVAPYEQYF. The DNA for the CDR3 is TGTGCCAGCAGTCACGAAACCGTAGCGCCTTACGAGCAGTACTTC.